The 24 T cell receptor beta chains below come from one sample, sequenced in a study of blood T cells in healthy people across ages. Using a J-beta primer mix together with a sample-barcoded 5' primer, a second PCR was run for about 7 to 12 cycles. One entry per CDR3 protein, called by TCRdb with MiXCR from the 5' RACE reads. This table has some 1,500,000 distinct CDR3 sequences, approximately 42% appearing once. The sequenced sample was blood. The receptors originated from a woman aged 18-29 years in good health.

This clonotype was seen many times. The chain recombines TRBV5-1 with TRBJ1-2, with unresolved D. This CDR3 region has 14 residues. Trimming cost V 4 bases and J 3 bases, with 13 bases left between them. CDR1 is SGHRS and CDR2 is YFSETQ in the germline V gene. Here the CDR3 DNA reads TGCGCCAGCAGCCCCCGCGAACGGTACTATGGCTACACCTTC. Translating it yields CASSPRERYYGYTF.

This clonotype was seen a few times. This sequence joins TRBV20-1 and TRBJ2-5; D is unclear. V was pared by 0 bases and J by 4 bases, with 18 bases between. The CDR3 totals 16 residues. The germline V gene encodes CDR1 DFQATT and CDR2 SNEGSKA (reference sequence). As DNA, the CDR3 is TGCAGTGCTAGAGATTTCGGAAGAACCCGTAGAGAGACCCAGTACTTC. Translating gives CSARDFGRTRRETQYF.

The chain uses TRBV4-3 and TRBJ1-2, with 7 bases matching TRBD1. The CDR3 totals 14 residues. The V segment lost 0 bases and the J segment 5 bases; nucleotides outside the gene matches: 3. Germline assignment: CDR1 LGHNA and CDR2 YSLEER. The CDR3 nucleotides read TGCGCCAGCAGCCAAGAAGGGACAGAATATGGCTACACCTTC. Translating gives CASSQEGTEYGYTF.

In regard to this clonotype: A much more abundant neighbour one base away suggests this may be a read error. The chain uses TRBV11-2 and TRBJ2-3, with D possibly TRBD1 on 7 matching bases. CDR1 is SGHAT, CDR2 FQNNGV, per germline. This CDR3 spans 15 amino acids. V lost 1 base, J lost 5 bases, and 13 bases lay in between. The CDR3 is CASSLGPRGVDTQYF. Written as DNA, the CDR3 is TGTGCCAGCAGCTTAGGGCCCAGGGGGGTAGATACGCAGTATTTT.

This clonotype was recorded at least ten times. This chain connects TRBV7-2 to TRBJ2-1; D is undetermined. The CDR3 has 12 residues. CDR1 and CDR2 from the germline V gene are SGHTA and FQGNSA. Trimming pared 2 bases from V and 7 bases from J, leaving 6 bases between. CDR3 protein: CASSLWRNEQFF. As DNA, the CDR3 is TGTGCCAGCAGCTTATGGCGGAATGAGCAGTTCTTC.

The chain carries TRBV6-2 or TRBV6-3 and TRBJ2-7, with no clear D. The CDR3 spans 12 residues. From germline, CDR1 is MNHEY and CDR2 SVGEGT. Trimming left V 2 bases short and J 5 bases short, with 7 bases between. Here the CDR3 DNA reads TGTGCCAGCAGTTACCGGTCGGACGAGCAGTACTTC. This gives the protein CASSYRSDEQYF.

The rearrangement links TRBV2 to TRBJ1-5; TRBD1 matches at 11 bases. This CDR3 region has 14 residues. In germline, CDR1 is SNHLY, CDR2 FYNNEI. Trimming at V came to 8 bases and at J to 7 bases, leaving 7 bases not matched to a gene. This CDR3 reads CASRGQGARQPQHF. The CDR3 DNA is TGTGCCAGCCGCGGACAGGGGGCAAGGCAGCCCCAGCATTTT.

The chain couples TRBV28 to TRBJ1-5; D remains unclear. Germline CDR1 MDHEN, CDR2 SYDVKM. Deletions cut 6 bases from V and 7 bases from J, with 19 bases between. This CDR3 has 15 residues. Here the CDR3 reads CASRPSTGLGQPQHF. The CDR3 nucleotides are TGTGCCAGCAGGCCAAGCACGGGCCTCGGGCAGCCCCAGCATTTT.

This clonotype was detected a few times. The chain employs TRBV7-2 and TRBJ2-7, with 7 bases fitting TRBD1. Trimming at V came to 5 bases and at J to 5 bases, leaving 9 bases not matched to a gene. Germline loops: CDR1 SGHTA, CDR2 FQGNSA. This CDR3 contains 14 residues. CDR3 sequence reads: CASSAQNRGHEQYF. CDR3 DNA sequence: TGTGCCAGCAGCGCGCAGAACAGGGGACACGAGCAGTACTTC.

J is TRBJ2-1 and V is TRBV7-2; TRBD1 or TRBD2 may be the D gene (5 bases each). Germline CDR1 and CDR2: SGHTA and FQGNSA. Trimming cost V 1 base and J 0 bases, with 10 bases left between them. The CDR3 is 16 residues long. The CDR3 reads CASSLEWGSSYNEQFF. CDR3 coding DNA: TGTGCCAGCAGCTTAGAGTGGGGGAGCTCCTACAATGAGCAGTTCTTC.

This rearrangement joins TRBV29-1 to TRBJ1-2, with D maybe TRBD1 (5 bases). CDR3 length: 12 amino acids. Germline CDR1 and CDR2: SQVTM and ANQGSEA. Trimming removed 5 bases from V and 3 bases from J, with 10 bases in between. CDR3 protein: CSVSAGYYGYTF. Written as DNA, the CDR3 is TGCAGCGTTAGCGCAGGGTACTATGGCTACACCTTC.

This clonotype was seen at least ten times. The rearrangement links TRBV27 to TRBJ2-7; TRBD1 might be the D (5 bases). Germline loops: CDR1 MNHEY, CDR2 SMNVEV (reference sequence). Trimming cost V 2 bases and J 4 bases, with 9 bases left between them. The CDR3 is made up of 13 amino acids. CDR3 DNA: TGTGCCAGCAGTTTAAGGGGATATTACGAGCAGTACTTC. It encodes CASSLRGYYEQYF.

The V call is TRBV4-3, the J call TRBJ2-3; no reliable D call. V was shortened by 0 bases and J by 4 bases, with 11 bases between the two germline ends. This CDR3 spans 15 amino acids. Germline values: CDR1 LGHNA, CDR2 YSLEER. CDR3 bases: TGCGCCAGCAGCCAAGATTCATCGGGCTCAGATACGCAGTATTTT. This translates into CASSQDSSGSDTQYF.

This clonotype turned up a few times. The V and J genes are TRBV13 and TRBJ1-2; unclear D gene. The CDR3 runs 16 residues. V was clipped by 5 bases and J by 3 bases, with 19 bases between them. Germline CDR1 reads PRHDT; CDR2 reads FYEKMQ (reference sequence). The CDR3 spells CASSLVLGEIHYGYTF. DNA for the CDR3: TGTGCCAGCAGCCTAGTGCTCGGCGAAATTCACTATGGCTACACCTTC.

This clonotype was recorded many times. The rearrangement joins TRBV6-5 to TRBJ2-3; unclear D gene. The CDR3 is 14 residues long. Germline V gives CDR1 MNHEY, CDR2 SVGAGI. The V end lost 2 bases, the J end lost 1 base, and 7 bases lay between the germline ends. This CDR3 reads CASSYRAGTDTQYF. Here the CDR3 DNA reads TGTGCCAGCAGTTACAGGGCAGGCACAGATACGCAGTATTTT.

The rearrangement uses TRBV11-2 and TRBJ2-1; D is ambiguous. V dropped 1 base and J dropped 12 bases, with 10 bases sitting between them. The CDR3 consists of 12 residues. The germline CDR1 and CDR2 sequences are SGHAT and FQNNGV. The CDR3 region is CASSLAEIGQFF. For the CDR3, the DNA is TGTGCCAGCAGCTTAGCGGAAATAGGGCAGTTCTTC.

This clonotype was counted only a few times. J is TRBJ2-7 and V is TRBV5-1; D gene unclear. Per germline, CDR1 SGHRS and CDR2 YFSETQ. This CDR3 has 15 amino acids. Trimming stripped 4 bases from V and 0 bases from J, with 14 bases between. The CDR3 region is CASSPQPSSSYEQYF. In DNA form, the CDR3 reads TGCGCCAGCAGCCCTCAGCCGTCCTCCTCCTACGAGCAGTACTTC.

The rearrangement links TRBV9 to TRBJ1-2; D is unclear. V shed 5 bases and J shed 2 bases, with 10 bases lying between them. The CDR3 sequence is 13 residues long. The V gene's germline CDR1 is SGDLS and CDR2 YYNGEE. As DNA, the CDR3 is TGTGCCAGCAGTGGGATACTAAACTATGGCTACACCTTC. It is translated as CASSGILNYGYTF. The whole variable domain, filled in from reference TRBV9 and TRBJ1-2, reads DSGVTQTPKHLITATGQRVTLRCSPRSGDLSVYWYQQSLDQGLQFLIQYYNGEERAKGNILERFSAQQFPDLHSELNLSSLELGDSALYFCASSGILNYGYTFGSGTRLTVV.

The CDR3 nucleotides read TGTGCCACCAGCAACCCAGGTGACGGTATTTACGAGCAGTACTTC. This gives the protein CATSNPGDGIYEQYF. The rearrangement links TRBV15 to TRBJ2-7; D is unresolved. This CDR3 is built from 15 residues. Germline loops: CDR1 LNHNV, CDR2 YYDKDF (reference sequence). V gave up 4 bases and J gave up 4 bases, with 17 bases separating them.

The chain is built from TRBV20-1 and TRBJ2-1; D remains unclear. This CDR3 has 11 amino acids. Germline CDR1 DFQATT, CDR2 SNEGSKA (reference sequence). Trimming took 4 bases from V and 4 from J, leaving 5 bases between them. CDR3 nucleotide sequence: TGCAGTGCTAATCTATACAATGAGCAGTTCTTC. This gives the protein CSANLYNEQFF.

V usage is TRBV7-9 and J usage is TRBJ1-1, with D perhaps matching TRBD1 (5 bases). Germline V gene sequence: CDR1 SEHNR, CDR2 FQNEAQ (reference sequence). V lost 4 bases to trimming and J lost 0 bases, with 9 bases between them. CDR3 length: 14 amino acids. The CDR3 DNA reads TGTGCCAGCAGCTGGGGGGGAGTGAACACTGAAGCTTTCTTT. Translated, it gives CASSWGGVNTEAFF.

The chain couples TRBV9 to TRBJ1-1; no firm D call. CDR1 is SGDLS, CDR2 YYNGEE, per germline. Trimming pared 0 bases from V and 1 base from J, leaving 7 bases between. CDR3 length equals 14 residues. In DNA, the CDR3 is TGTGCCAGCAGCGTAGTAACGGGGAACACTGAAGCTTTCTTT. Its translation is CASSVVTGNTEAFF.

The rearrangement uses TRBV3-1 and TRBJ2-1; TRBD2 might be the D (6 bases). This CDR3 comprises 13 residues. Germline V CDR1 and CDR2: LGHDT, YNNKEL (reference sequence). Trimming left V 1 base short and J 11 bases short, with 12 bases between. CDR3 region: CASSQGQEGKQFF. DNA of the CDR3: TGTGCCAGCAGCCAAGGGCAGGAGGGTAAGCAGTTCTTC.

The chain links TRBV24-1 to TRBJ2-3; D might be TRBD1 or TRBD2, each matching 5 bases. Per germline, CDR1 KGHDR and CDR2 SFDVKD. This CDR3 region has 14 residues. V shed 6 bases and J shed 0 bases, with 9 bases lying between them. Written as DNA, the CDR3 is TGTGCCACCAGTCGAGGGGATAGCACAGATACGCAGTATTTT. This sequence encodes CATSRGDSTDTQYF.